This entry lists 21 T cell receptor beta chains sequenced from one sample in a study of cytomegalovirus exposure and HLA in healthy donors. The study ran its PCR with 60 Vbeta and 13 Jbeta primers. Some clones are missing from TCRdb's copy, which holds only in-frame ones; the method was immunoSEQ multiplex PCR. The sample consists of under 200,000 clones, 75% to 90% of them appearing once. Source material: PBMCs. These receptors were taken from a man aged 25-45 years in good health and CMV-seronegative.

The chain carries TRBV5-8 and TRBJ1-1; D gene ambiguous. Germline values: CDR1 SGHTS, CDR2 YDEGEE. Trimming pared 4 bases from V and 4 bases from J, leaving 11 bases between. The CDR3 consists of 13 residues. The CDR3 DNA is TGTGCCAGCAGCGCTAGAACTCCCACTGAAGCTTTCTTT. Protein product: CASSARTPTEAFF.

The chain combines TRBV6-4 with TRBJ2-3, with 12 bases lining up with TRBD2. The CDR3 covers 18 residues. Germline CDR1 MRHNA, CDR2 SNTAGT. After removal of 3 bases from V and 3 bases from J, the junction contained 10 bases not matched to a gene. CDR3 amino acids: CASSDTPTSGSLTDTQYF. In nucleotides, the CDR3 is TGTGCCAGCAGTGATACTCCGACTAGCGGGAGTTTGACAGATACGCAGTATTTT.

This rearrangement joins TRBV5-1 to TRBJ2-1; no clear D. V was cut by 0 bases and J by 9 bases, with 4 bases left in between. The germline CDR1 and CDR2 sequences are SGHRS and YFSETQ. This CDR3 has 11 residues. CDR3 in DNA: TGCGCCAGCAGCTTGGCTATTGAGCAGTTCTTC. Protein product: CASSLAIEQFF.

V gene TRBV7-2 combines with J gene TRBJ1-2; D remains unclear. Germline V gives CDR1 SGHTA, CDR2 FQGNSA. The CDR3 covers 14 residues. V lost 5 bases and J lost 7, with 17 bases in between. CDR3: CASSPRPELTGYTF. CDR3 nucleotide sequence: TGTGCCAGCAGCCCGAGGCCAGAGCTGACTGGCTACACCTTC.

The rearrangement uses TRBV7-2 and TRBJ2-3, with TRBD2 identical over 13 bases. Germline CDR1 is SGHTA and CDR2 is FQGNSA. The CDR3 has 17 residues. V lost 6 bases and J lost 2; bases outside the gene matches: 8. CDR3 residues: CASRPRGLAGNTDTQYF. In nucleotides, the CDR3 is TGTGCCAGCAGACCCAGGGGACTAGCGGGGAACACAGATACGCAGTATTTT.

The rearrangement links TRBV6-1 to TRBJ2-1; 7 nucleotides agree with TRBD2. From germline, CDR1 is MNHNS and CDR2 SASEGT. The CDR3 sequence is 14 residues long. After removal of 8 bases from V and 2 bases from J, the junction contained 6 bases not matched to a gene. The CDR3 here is CASLSSGPYNEQFF. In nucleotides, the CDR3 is TGTGCCAGCTTATCTAGCGGACCCTACAATGAGCAGTTCTTC.

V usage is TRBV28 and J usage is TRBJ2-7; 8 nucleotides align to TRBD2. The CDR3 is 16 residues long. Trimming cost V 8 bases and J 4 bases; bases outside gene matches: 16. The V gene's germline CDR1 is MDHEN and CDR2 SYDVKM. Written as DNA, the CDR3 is TGTGCCAGCCTGGGTCTTAAGAGCGGGAGTCGGTACGAGCAGTACTTC. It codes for CASLGLKSGSRYEQYF.

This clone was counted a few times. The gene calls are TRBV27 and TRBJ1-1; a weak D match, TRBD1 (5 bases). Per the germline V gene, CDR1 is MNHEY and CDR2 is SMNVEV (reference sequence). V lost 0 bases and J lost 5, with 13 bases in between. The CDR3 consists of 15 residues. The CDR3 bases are TGTGCCAGCAGTTTATCCAGACAGTGGGCGACTGAAGCTTTCTTT. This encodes CASSLSRQWATEAFF.

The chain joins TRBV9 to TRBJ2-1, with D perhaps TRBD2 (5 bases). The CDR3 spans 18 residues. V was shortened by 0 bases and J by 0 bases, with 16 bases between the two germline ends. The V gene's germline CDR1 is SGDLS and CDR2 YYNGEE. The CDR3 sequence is CASSVGSGQNSSYNEQFF. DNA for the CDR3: TGTGCCAGCAGCGTAGGAAGCGGCCAAAATAGCTCCTACAATGAGCAGTTCTTC.

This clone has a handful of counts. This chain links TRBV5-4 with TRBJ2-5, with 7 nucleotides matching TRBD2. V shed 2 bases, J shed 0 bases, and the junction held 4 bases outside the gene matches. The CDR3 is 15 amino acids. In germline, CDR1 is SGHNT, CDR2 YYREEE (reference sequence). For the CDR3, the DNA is TGTGCCAGCAGCTTTTCAGCGGGACACCAAGAGACCCAGTACTTC. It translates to CASSFSAGHQETQYF.

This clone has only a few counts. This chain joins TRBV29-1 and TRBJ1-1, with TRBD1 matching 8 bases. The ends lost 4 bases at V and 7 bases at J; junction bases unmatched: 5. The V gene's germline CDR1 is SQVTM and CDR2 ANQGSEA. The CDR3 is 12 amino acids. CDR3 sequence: CSVVRTGNEAFF. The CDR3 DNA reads TGCAGCGTTGTCCGGACAGGGAATGAAGCTTTCTTT.

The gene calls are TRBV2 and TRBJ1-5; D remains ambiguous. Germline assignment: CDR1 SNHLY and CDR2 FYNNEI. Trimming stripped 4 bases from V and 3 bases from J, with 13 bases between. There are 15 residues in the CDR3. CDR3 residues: CASSVRGWDNQPQHF. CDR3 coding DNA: TGTGCCAGCAGTGTACGGGGTTGGGACAATCAGCCCCAGCATTTT.

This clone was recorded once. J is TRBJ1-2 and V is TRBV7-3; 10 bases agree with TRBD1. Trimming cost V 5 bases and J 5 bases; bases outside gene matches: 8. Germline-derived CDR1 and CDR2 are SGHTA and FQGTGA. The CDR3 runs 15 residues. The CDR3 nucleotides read TGTGCCAGCAGCCTCGGGACAGGGGCCGATTATGGCTACACCTTC. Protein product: CASSLGTGADYGYTF.

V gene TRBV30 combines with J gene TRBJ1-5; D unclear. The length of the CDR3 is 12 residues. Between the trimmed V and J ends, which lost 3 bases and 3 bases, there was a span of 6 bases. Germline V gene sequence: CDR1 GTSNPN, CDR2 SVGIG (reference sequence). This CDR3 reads CAWSQFNQPQHF. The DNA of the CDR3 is TGTGCCTGGAGCCAGTTCAATCAGCCCCAGCATTTT.

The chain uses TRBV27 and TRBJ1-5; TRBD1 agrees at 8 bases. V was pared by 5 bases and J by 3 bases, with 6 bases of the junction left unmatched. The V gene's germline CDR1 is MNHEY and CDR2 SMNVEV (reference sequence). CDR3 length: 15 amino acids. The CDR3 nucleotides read TGTGCCAGCAGTCGACAGGGGATTAACAATCAGCCCCAGCATTTT. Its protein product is CASSRQGINNQPQHF.

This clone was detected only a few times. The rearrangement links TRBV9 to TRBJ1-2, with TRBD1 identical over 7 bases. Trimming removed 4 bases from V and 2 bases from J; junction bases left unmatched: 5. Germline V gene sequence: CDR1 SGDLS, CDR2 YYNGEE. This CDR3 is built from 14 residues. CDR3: CASSTSGQNYGYTF. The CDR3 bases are TGTGCCAGCAGCACCTCGGGACAGAACTATGGCTACACCTTC.

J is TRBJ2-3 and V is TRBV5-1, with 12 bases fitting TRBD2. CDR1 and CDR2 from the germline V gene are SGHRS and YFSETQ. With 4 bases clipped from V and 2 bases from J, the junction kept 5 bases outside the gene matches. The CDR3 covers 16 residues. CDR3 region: CASSVGLAGPTDTQYF. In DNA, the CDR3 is TGCGCCAGCAGCGTGGGACTAGCGGGCCCCACAGATACGCAGTATTTT.

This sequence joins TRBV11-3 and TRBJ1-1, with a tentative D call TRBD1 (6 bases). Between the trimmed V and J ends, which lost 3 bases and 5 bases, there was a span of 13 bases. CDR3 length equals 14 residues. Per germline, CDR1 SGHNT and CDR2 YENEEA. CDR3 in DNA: TGTGCCAGCAGCTTGGGAGGGGGTAATACTGAAGCTTTCTTT. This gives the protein CASSLGGGNTEAFF.

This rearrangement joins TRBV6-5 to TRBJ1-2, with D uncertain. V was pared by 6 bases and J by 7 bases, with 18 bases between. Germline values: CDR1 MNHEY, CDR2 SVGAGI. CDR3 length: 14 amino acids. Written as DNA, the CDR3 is TGTGCCAGCAGGGCAAGTTTTGGACTAGGTGGCTACACCTTC. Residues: CASRASFGLGGYTF.

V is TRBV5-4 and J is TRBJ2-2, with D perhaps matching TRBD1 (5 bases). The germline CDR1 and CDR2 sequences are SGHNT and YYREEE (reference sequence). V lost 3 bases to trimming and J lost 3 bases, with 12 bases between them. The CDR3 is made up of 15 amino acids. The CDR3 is CASSSRVKHTGELFF. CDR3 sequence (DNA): TGTGCCAGCAGCTCCAGGGTTAAGCACACCGGGGAGCTGTTTTTT.

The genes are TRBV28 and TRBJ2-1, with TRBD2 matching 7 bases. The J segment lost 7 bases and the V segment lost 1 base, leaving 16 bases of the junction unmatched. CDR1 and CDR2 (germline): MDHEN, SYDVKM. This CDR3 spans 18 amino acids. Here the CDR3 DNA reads TGTGCCAGCAGTTTATTCTTCTTGGGGATAGCGGGCGTGAATGAGCAGTTCTTC. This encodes CASSLFFLGIAGVNEQFF.